The clone carrying this TCR beta chain has ten or more counts. This CDR3 is 12 amino acids long. Per the germline V gene, CDR1 is SQVTM and CDR2 is ANQGSEA. The entry originates in a study of blood T cells in healthy people across ages. With a J-beta primer mix and a sample-barcoded 5' primer, a second PCR ran about 6 to 11 cycles. Using its own MiXCR run on the 5' RACE reads, TCRdb lists one record per CDR3 protein. The sample comprises under 2,000,000 distinct CDR3 sequences, roughly 52% of which are singletons, and over 2% rests with the top ten. The clonotype comes from a woman in her thirties or forties in good health. Sequencing was carried out using blood. The genes are TRBV29-1 and TRBJ2-7, with 7 bases identical to TRBD1. CDR3 sequence (DNA): TGCAGTGCTAGAACAGGGGCCTACGAGCAGTACTTC. It yields the protein CSARTGAYEQYF.